The 26 T cell receptor beta chains reported below all come from one sample, sequenced in a study of beta chain features in type 1 diabetes. Findings of the study overall: Moderately but significantly shorter TCRB CDR3s were found in Type 1 diabetes patients in all four CD4+ subsets.

Investigators reverse transcribed all isolated RNA, so they sequenced expressed TCRB transcripts. Sequenced by immunoSEQ multiplex PCR; TCRdb stores in-frame clones only, minus some. The table shows nearly 350,000 clones, with 9.3% occurring only once. Antigens for these TCRs are unknown. The sequenced material came from central memory CD4+ T cells from blood. Receptor source: a man aged 25 to 40 with type 1 diabetes.

V is TRBV7-7 and J is TRBJ2-5; D uncertain. The length of the CDR3 is 10 residues. The germline V gene has CDR1 SSHAT and CDR2 FNYEAQ (reference sequence). The V gene lost 11 bases and the J gene lost 5 bases, with 9 bases spanning the gap. The CDR3 sequence: CASGRETQYF. Written as DNA, the CDR3 is TGTGCCTCCGGCCGGGAGACCCAGTACTTC.

The chain combines TRBV7-8 with TRBJ2-5, with a weak D call TRBD2 (5 bases). The germline V and J ends were trimmed by 1 base and 5 bases, with 17 bases remaining between them. From germline, CDR1 is SGHVS and CDR2 FQNEAQ. The CDR3 consists of 16 residues. Here the CDR3 reads CASSLDSGFRRETQYF. The CDR3, as DNA: TGTGCCAGCAGCTTAGATTCGGGGTTTAGGCGGGAGACCCAGTACTTC.

This clone has ten or more counts. The rearrangement links TRBV21-1 to TRBJ2-3; the table's D call, TRBD1, has no DNA check behind it. TRBV21-1 is shown as a pseudogene. The CDR3 is 17 amino acids. CDR3 protein: CASSKEVTGDLADTQYF. CDR3 DNA: TGTGCCAGCAGCAAAGAAGTAACAGGGGATTTGGCAGATACGCAGTATTTT.

The J gene is TRBJ2-3, the V gene TRBV6-5; D could derive from TRBD1 or TRBD2 (7 bases each). Trimming took off 6 bases at V and 1 base at J, with 14 bases between the two ends. CDR3 length: 15 residues. Germline CDR1 reads MNHEY; CDR2 reads SVGAGI. As DNA, the CDR3 is TGTGCCAGCAGACCGACAGGGAGGGGCACAGATACGCAGTATTTT. It translates to CASRPTGRGTDTQYF.

This clone was detected a few times. The J gene is TRBJ2-5, the V gene TRBV10-3, with a tentative D call TRBD2 (7 bases). The CDR3 sequence is 17 residues long. V lost 2 bases, J lost 2 bases, and 18 bases lay in between. The germline V gene encodes CDR1 ENHRY and CDR2 SYGVKD. In DNA form, the CDR3 reads TGTGCCATCAGTGAGCCGGAGGGCGGGGGCCCGCAAGAGACCCAGTACTTC. It is translated as CAISEPEGGGPQETQYF.

This clone has more than one count but fewer than ten. The V and J genes are TRBV6-4 and TRBJ1-1; D unresolved. Trimming cost V 3 bases and J 3 bases, with 8 bases left between them. This CDR3 has 13 amino acids. CDR1 is MRHNA and CDR2 is SNTAGT in the germline V gene. In DNA, the CDR3 is TGTGCCAGCAGTGAACAGTCGCACACTGAAGCTTTCTTT. This gives the protein CASSEQSHTEAFF.

This clone was seen a handful of times. The gene calls are TRBV11-2 and TRBJ2-3; 11 positions match TRBD2. CDR3 length: 16 amino acids. CDR1 and CDR2 from the germline V gene are SGHAT and FQNNGV. J was trimmed by 2 bases and V by 2 bases; bases with no gene match: 3. The CDR3 loop is CASSLLAGGITDTQYF. In nucleotides, the CDR3 is TGTGCCAGCAGCTTACTAGCGGGGGGCATCACAGATACGCAGTATTTT.

This clone appeared many times. The rearrangement joins TRBV2 to TRBJ2-5, with unresolved D. Germline loops: CDR1 SNHLY, CDR2 FYNNEI. The CDR3 runs to 10 residues. V dropped 10 bases and J dropped 5 bases, with 8 bases sitting between them. CDR3 DNA sequence: TGTGCCACCCTTTATGAGACCCAGTACTTC. The encoded protein is CATLYETQYF.

This clone occurred a few times. This sequence joins TRBV29-1 and TRBJ2-5, with 7 bases matching TRBD1. Looked up from germline, CDR1 is SQVTM and CDR2 is ANQGSEA. V shed 5 bases, J shed 11 bases, and the junction held 11 bases outside the gene matches. This CDR3 region has 12 residues. CDR3 region: CSVRQGPRGQYF. DNA of the CDR3: TGCAGCGTTAGACAGGGACCACGAGGGCAGTACTTC.

This clone was picked up many times. This chain links TRBV27 with TRBJ1-6; the match to TRBD1 covers 8 bases. The length of the CDR3 is 16 residues. The ends lost 5 bases at V and 3 bases at J; junction bases unmatched: 6. Per the germline V gene, CDR1 is MNHEY and CDR2 is SMNVEV (reference sequence). The DNA of the CDR3 is TGTGCCAGCAGTCCAACAGGGGGTTTCTATAATTCACCCCTCCACTTT. It is translated as CASSPTGGFYNSPLHF.

J is TRBJ1-2 and V is TRBV4-3, with D maybe TRBD1 (6 bases). With 5 bases removed from V and 2 bases from J, the gap between germline ends came to 9 bases. Germline CDR1 is LGHNA and CDR2 is YSLEER. The CDR3 extends over 13 amino acids. CDR3 sequence reads: CASSGDNNYGYTF. For the CDR3, the DNA is TGCGCCAGCAGCGGGGACAACAACTATGGCTACACCTTC.

The genes are TRBV2 and TRBJ1-2; D not resolved. This CDR3 has 12 amino acids. V shed 2 bases and J shed 5 bases, with 6 bases lying between them. CDR1 is SNHLY and CDR2 is FYNNEI in the germline V gene. CDR3 DNA: TGTGCCAGCAGTGAAACTCCTTATGGCTACACCTTC. Protein sequence: CASSETPYGYTF.

This clone was recorded many times. V usage is TRBV5-1 and J usage is TRBJ1-6; weak D call: TRBD1 (5 bases). Germline V gene sequence: CDR1 SGHRS, CDR2 YFSETQ. V lost 4 bases and J lost 7, with 15 bases in between. The CDR3 extends over 15 amino acids. The CDR3 region is CASSPGEGWNSPLHF. The CDR3 coding sequence is TGCGCCAGCAGCCCAGGTGAGGGGTGGAATTCACCCCTCCACTTT.

About this clone itself: Other DNA variants within this sample encode the same CDR3. The CDR3 nucleotides are TGTGCCAGCAGCTTAGGGCAGGGGGCAGATACGCAGTATTTT. Translation: CASSLGQGADTQYF. This sequence joins TRBV7-2 and TRBJ2-3; 7 nucleotides line up with TRBD1. V lost 1 base, J lost 4 bases, and 2 bases stayed unmatched. The germline V gene encodes CDR1 SGHTA and CDR2 FQGNSA. This CDR3 region has 14 residues. Full variable domain (missing parts from reference TRBV7-2 and TRBJ2-3): GAGVSQSPSNKVTEKGKDVELRCDPISGHTALYWYRQSLGQGLEFLIYFQGNSAPDKSGLPSDRFSAERTGGSVSTLTIQRTQQEDSAVYLCASSLGQGADTQYFGPGTRLTVL.

The V and J genes are TRBV5-8 and TRBJ2-2, with TRBD1 matching over 9 bases. This CDR3 comprises 16 residues. V trimming: 5 bases; J trimming: 4 bases; junction bases outside the gene matches: 9. Germline V gives CDR1 SGHTS, CDR2 YDEGEE. The DNA for the CDR3 is TGTGCCAGCAGGGACGGGACAGGGAGAATCACCGGGGAGCTGTTTTTT. Protein product: CASRDGTGRITGELFF. Together with reference TRBV5-8 and TRBJ2-2, the CDR3 gives the full variable domain: EAGVTQSPTHLIKTRGQQATLRCSPISGHTSVYWYQQALGLGLQFLLWYDEGEERNRGNFPPRFSGRQFPNYSSELNVNALELEDSALYLCASRDGTGRITGELFFGEGSRLTVL.

J is TRBJ1-3 and V is TRBV6-6, with D hard to call. The CDR3 covers 14 residues. CDR1 and CDR2 from the germline V gene are MNHNY and SVGAGI (reference sequence). Trimming removed 2 bases at V and 4 bases at J, with 9 bases between. The DNA of the CDR3 is TGTGCCAGCAGTTACGACCTGCGGGGAAACACCATATATTTT. Residues: CASSYDLRGNTIYF.

The V gene is TRBV5-1, the J gene TRBJ2-7, with D perhaps matching TRBD2 (6 bases). Trimming pared 1 base from V and 1 base from J, leaving 12 bases between. This CDR3 comprises 15 residues. The germline V gene encodes CDR1 SGHRS and CDR2 YFSETQ. The CDR3, as DNA: TGCGCCAGCAGCTTGTTAGGGGACTGGTCCTACGAGCAGTACTTC. Translation: CASSLLGDWSYEQYF.

The chain is built from TRBV6-6 and TRBJ1-2; D is ambiguous. The germline CDR1 and CDR2 sequences are MNHNY and SVGAGI (reference sequence). Trimming removed 7 bases at V and 2 bases at J, with 8 bases between. CDR3 length: 12 residues. The CDR3 region is CASIRGNYGYTF. Here the CDR3 DNA reads TGTGCCAGCATCAGAGGAAACTATGGCTACACCTTC.

The CDR3 reads CASSPRTGNEQYF. The CDR3, as DNA: TGTGCCAGCAGTCCAAGGACGGGGAACGAGCAGTACTTC. V and J are TRBV28 and TRBJ2-7; D is perhaps TRBD2 (5 bases). The germline gives CDR1 MDHEN, CDR2 SYDVKM. Trimming left V 5 bases short and J 5 bases short, with 13 bases between. The CDR3 has 13 amino acids. Looking up the rest from reference TRBV28 and TRBJ2-7 gives the full variable domain: DVKVTQSSRYLVKRTGEKVFLECVQDMDHENMFWYRQDPGLGLRLIYFSYDVKMKEKGDIPEGYSVSREKKERFSLILESASTNQTSMYLCASSPRTGNEQYFGPGTRLTVT.

This clone was detected a few times. The rearrangement uses TRBV5-1 and TRBJ2-3, with D possibly TRBD1 on 5 matching bases. CDR1 is SGHRS, CDR2 YFSETQ, per germline. The CDR3 spans 14 residues. V lost 6 bases, J lost 6 bases, and 17 bases lay in between. The CDR3 coding sequence is TGCGCCAGCACCGTTGGGCAGGGTGGCGATACGCAGTATTTT. Translated: CASTVGQGGDTQYF.

This clone was observed a few times. The V gene is TRBV7-9, the J gene TRBJ2-2, with 10 bases aligning to TRBD2. Germline CDR1 and CDR2: SEHNR and FQNEAQ (reference sequence). V lost 7 bases to trimming and J lost 2 bases; unmatched junction nucleotides: 4. This CDR3 has 15 residues. The CDR3, as DNA: TGTGCCAGCACCCTAGCGGGGGTTAACACCGGGGAGCTGTTTTTT. This translates into CASTLAGVNTGELFF. The entire variable domain, with the rest obtained from reference TRBV7-9 and TRBJ2-2, is as follows: DTGVSQNPRHKITKRGQNVTFRCDPISEHNRLYWYRQTLGQGPEFLTYFQNEAQLEKSRLLSDRFSAERPKGSFSTLEIQRTEQGDSAMYLCASTLAGVNTGELFFGEGSRLTVL.

V usage is TRBV11-2 and J usage is TRBJ2-5, with 8 nucleotides matching TRBD1. Germline CDR1 SGHAT, CDR2 FQNNGV. J gave up 2 bases and V 5 bases, and 1 base lay outside the gene matches. CDR3 size: 13 residues. As DNA, the CDR3 is TGTGCCAGCAGCAGGGACAGGCAAGAGACCCAGTACTTC. It is translated as CASSRDRQETQYF.

The rearrangement joins TRBV2 to TRBJ1-5; D is undetermined. Germline CDR1 and CDR2: SNHLY and FYNNEI. The CDR3 covers 14 residues. The germline V and J ends were trimmed by 6 bases and 0 bases, with 9 bases remaining between them. CDR3 DNA: TGTGCCAGCAGCCTCGACACTAGCAATCAGCCCCAGCATTTT. This gives the protein CASSLDTSNQPQHF.

The V gene is TRBV7-2, the J gene TRBJ2-1; D gene unclear. Trimming shortened V by 2 bases and J by 9 bases, and 14 bases separated the two germline ends. Germline lookup yields CDR1 SGHTA and CDR2 FQGNSA. There are 14 residues in the CDR3. Here the CDR3 DNA reads TGTGCCAGCAGCTTAATGAGTCATGGTGGTGAGCAGTTCTTC. It translates to CASSLMSHGGEQFF. Full variable domain (remainder filled in from reference TRBV7-2 and TRBJ2-1): GAGVSQSPSNKVTEKGKDVELRCDPISGHTALYWYRQSLGQGLEFLIYFQGNSAPDKSGLPSDRFSAERTGGSVSTLTIQRTQQEDSAVYLCASSLMSHGGEQFFGPGTRLTVL.

This clone was counted once. The rearrangement links TRBV5-1 to TRBJ1-1, with D perhaps matching TRBD1 (5 bases). This CDR3 has 17 amino acids. Trimming cost V 2 bases and J 0 bases, with 17 bases left between them. Germline V gene lookup returns CDR1 SGHRS and CDR2 YFSETQ. DNA of the CDR3: TGCGCCAGCAGCTTATCGACAGCGATCGAAGTGAACACTGAAGCTTTCTTT. This encodes CASSLSTAIEVNTEAFF.

CDR3 amino acids: CASSVDAGNSPLHF. As DNA, the CDR3 is TGTGCCAGCAGCGTAGACGCCGGCAATTCACCCCTCCACTTT. The chain recombines TRBV9 with TRBJ1-6; D gene uncertain. V lost 0 bases to trimming and J lost 7 bases, with 8 bases between them. Germline CDR1 and CDR2: SGDLS and YYNGEE. The CDR3 is 14 amino acids.